A single sample gave rise to the 16 T cell receptor beta chains below, sequenced in a study of T cell repertoires in cytomegalovirus infection. TCRdb reanalysed the reads using MiXCR and keeps one entry per CDR3 protein. The sample carries about 830,000 distinct CDR3 sequences, approximately 32% recorded once. Their antigens remain unidentified. Specimen: cultured CD8+ T cells from PBMCs, collected from culture after CMV antigen stimulation. Source of these receptors: a human donor in good health (CMV status not recorded). Some clones in this sample may be carry-over from other donors' samples.

The chain employs TRBV6-1 and TRBJ1-2; D is possibly TRBD1 (5 bases). Germline-derived CDR1 and CDR2 are MNHNS and SASEGT. The CDR3 length is 12 residues. The germline V and J ends were trimmed by 7 bases and 6 bases, with 12 bases remaining between them. CDR3 residues: CASNRGENGYTF. The CDR3 DNA reads as TGTGCCAGCAATCGAGGGGAAAATGGCTACACCTTC.

This chain uses TRBV10-3 with TRBJ2-1, with D possibly being TRBD1 (5 bases). Trimming cost V 3 bases and J 4 bases, with 10 bases left between them. Germline CDR1 is ENHRY and CDR2 is SYGVKD. This CDR3 contains 14 residues. The CDR3 sequence is CAISDPTDYNEQFF. CDR3 in DNA: TGTGCCATCAGTGACCCGACAGATTACAATGAGCAGTTCTTC.

The chain carries TRBV5-4 and TRBJ1-5, with D possibly being TRBD1 (5 bases). CDR1 and CDR2 (germline): SGHNT, YYREEE (reference sequence). The CDR3 sequence is 15 residues long. Trimming left V 1 base short and J 4 bases short, with 12 bases between. The CDR3 DNA reads TGTGCCAGCAGCTTGTTTGGGGCAGGGAATCAGCCCCAGCATTTT. It yields the protein CASSLFGAGNQPQHF.

The chain combines TRBV20-1 with TRBJ1-5; D not certain. Trimming cost V 6 bases and J 2 bases, with 17 bases left between them. The V gene's germline CDR1 is DFQATT and CDR2 SNEGSKA (reference sequence). The CDR3 has 15 amino acids. This CDR3 is CSATVVGDGNQPQHF. The CDR3 nucleotides read TGCAGTGCCACCGTAGTGGGCGATGGCAATCAGCCCCAGCATTTT.

Only a few counts were recorded for this clonotype. V is TRBV13 and J is TRBJ2-7; D is tentatively TRBD1 or TRBD2 (5 bases each). This CDR3 is 14 amino acids long. The ends were cut back, 4 bases at V and 7 bases at J, with 17 bases in the middle. The germline gives CDR1 PRHDT, CDR2 FYEKMQ (reference sequence). This chain's CDR3 is CASSSRDGHLEQYF. In DNA form, the CDR3 reads TGTGCCAGCAGCTCCCGGGACGGGCATTTGGAGCAGTACTTC.

The sample holds many counts of this clonotype. This chain uses TRBV6-4 with TRBJ1-6; 7 bases fit TRBD1. Germline lookup yields CDR1 MRHNA and CDR2 SNTAGT. The CDR3 has 14 amino acids. The junction had 1 base not matched to a gene; V was cut back by 0 bases and J by 8 bases. Here the CDR3 DNA reads TGTGCCAGCAGTGACTCGGGACAGCATTCACCCCTCCACTTT. This sequence encodes CASSDSGQHSPLHF.

The rearrangement joins TRBV9 to TRBJ2-2, with TRBD2 matching over 7 bases. CDR1 and CDR2 from the germline V gene are SGDLS and YYNGEE. Germline trimming cut 0 bases from V and 5 bases from J; bases unmatched to any gene: 4. The CDR3 contains 15 residues. DNA for the CDR3: TGTGCCAGCAGCGTAGGGGGGGGGAGAACCGGGGAGCTGTTTTTT. Protein product: CASSVGGGRTGELFF.

This chain's CDR3 is CASSEDSKTGELFF. CDR3 DNA: TGTGCCAGCAGTGAGGACAGTAAAACCGGGGAGCTGTTTTTT. The gene calls are TRBV25-1 and TRBJ2-2, with a weak D call TRBD1 (6 bases). CDR3 length: 14 amino acids. V was cut by 3 bases and J by 5 bases, with 10 bases left in between. CDR1 MGHDK and CDR2 SYGVNS come from the germline V gene.

J is TRBJ1-2 and V is TRBV7-8; D may be TRBD1 (5 bases). CDR3 size: 14 residues. Germline CDR1 is SGHVS and CDR2 is FQNEAQ. The V end was cut by 1 base, the J end by 6 bases, with 12 bases between. CDR3 region: CASSLGGTDDGYTF. The CDR3, as DNA: TGTGCCAGCAGCTTAGGGGGGACGGACGATGGCTACACCTTC.

This clonotype was detected a few times. The chain employs TRBV7-8 and TRBJ1-1; weak D call: TRBD1 (6 bases). The CDR3 runs 15 residues. Looked up from germline, CDR1 is SGHVS and CDR2 is FQNEAQ. The V end lost 1 base, the J end lost 6 bases, and 15 bases lay between the germline ends. The CDR3 here is CASSLVIRGQAEAFF. CDR3 sequence (DNA): TGTGCCAGCAGCTTAGTGATCAGGGGTCAAGCTGAAGCTTTCTTT.

This clonotype was observed a few times. CDR3 loop: CESRQGETQYF. The CDR3 DNA follows: TGTGAGAGCAGGCAGGGGGAGACCCAGTACTTC. This rearrangement joins TRBV27 to TRBJ2-5, with D possibly TRBD1 on 6 matching bases. The CDR3 length is 11 residues. CDR1 and CDR2 from the germline V gene are MNHEY and SMNVEV (reference sequence).

Of note for this clonotype: This clone may be a read error of a much larger clone one base away. This sequence joins TRBV7-6 and TRBJ2-3, with D perhaps matching TRBD1 or TRBD2 (6 bases each). This CDR3 spans 14 amino acids. Germline V gene data show CDR1 as SGHVS and CDR2 as FNYEAQ. The CDR3 here is CANSLGGGSDTQYF. In nucleotides, the CDR3 is TGTGCCAACAGCTTAGGAGGGGGAAGTGATACGCAGTATTTT.

This clonotype was seen many times. This sequence joins TRBV7-8 and TRBJ2-3; D call uncertain. Germline V lookup: CDR1 SGHVS, CDR2 FQNEAQ. CDR3 length equals 14 residues. Trimming took 1 base from V and 2 from J, leaving 7 bases between them. CDR3 sequence: CASSLEKFTDTQYF. CDR3 sequence (DNA): TGTGCCAGCAGCTTAGAAAAGTTCACAGATACGCAGTATTTT.

This clonotype was picked up many times. This sequence joins TRBV12-5 and TRBJ1-2; D is unresolved. V lost 4 bases to trimming and J lost 6 bases, with 24 bases between them. Germline V CDR1 and CDR2: LGHNT, FRNRAP. The length of the CDR3 is 17 residues. CDR3 sequence reads: CASGYRVVRSSSHGYTF. Here the CDR3 DNA reads TGTGCTAGTGGTTACCGAGTCGTTAGGTCTTCGAGCCATGGCTACACCTTC.

The chain employs TRBV15 and TRBJ2-1, with D maybe TRBD1 (6 bases). Per germline, CDR1 LNHNV and CDR2 YYDKDF (reference sequence). Trimming stripped 5 bases from V and 2 bases from J, with 19 bases between. The CDR3 runs to 17 residues. The CDR3 here is CATSSRYRAWPYNEQFF. The CDR3 DNA is TGTGCCACCAGCTCGCGGTACAGGGCATGGCCCTACAATGAGCAGTTCTTC.

This sequence joins TRBV7-9 and TRBJ1-4; D possibly corresponds to TRBD1 (5 bases). The CDR3 covers 12 residues. The ends were cut back, 4 bases at V and 13 bases at J, with 13 bases in the middle. In germline, CDR1 is SEHNR, CDR2 FQNEAQ (reference sequence). The CDR3 DNA is TGTGCCAGCAGCTACCTGGGGGACCGACTGTTTTTT. This codes for CASSYLGDRLFF.